Listed below are T cell receptor beta chains from one sample, sequenced in a study of regulatory T cells in long-lasting Graves disease. TCRdb reprocessed the multiplex PCR reads with MiXCR, giving one entry per CDR3 protein. The repertoire includes fewer than 450,000 distinct CDR3 sequences, 23% of them detected once, and around 24% sits in the top ten. This specimen consisted of peripheral blood mononuclear cells (PBMCs), obtained when the disease was refractory, from a patient treated with antithyroid drugs. These receptors were obtained from a female donor with Graves disease. CDR3s include the opening cysteine and the closing phenylalanine or tryptophan. D genes are given only for firm matches. Clone size is given for some rows only: seen once, a few or many times, or a class if the clone is expanded.

clone_size,v_call,j_call,d_call,cdr3_aa,cdr3_nt
NA,TRBV29-1,TRBJ1-6,NA,CSAPGLGGTGLHF,TGCAGCGCCCCGGGTCTAGGGGGAACCGGCCTCCACTTT
NA,TRBV10-3,TRBJ1-1,NA,CAINGGSRTEAFF,TGTGCCATCAACGGGGGGTCGAGAACTGAAGCTTTCTTT
many,TRBV6-5,TRBJ1-1,TRBD1,CASSWTGRNTEAFF,TGTGCCAGCAGTTGGACAGGGAGGAACACTGAAGCTTTCTTT
few,TRBV15,TRBJ2-7,TRBD2,CATSRGSGGRPEQYF,TGTGCCACCAGCAGAGGATCTGGCGGGAGGCCCGAGCAGTACTTC
NA,TRBV28,TRBJ1-3,NA,CAATGQLRSGNTIYF,TGTGCCGCGACTGGACAGCTCCGCTCTGGAAACACCATATATTTT
many,TRBV6-1,TRBJ2-7,TRBD1,CASRSRDRGSYEQYF,TGTGCCAGCCGATCCCGGGACAGGGGCTCCTACGAGCAGTACTTC
NA,TRBV12-3/TRBV12-4,TRBJ2-2,NA,CASSPNGAENTGELFF,TGTGCCAGCAGTCCCAATGGGGCGGAAAACACCGGGGAGCTGTTTTTT
NA,TRBV12-3/TRBV12-4,TRBJ2-3,TRBD2,CASGLAGGPTDTQYF,TGTGCCAGCGGCCTAGCGGGAGGGCCCACAGATACGCAGTATTTT
NA,TRBV5-1,TRBJ2-1,TRBD2,CASSAGTTNNEQFF,TGCGCCAGCAGCGCCGGGACTACCAACAATGAGCAGTTCTTC
NA,TRBV30,TRBJ2-1,NA,CAWSGFDGEQFF,TGTGCCTGGAGCGGGTTCGACGGGGAGCAGTTCTTC
NA,TRBV15,TRBJ2-1,NA,CATSRVTSYNEQFF,TGTGCCACCAGCAGAGTTACATCCTACAATGAGCAGTTCTTC
NA,TRBV6-1,TRBJ1-3,NA,CASSRTSYSGNTIYF,TGTGCCAGCAGTCGCACATCATACTCTGGAAACACCATATATTTT
few,TRBV29-1,TRBJ2-5,NA,CSVAGTMETQYF,TGCAGCGTTGCCGGGACCATGGAGACCCAGTACTTC
many,TRBV7-8,TRBJ2-5,NA,CASSSGARGQETQYF,TGTGCCAGCAGCTCCGGGGCGAGGGGACAAGAGACCCAGTACTTC
many,TRBV7-3,TRBJ2-2,TRBD2,CASSLSVGLAGEGTGELFF,TGTGCCAGCAGCTTAAGCGTTGGGCTAGCGGGAGAGGGCACCGGGGAGCTGTTTTTT
many,TRBV28,TRBJ1-2,NA,CASALGQRGYTF,TGTGCCAGCGCCCTTGGACAGAGGGGCTACACCTTC
NA,TRBV20-1,TRBJ2-4,NA,CSAREIESLRSGPKNIQYF,TGCAGTGCTAGAGAGATCGAAAGTTTAAGATCGGGGCCTAAGAACATTCAGTACTTC
NA,TRBV7-3,TRBJ2-2,NA,CASKIATGTGELFF,TGTGCCAGCAAGATCGCCACGGGCACCGGGGAGCTGTTTTTT
many,TRBV29-1,TRBJ1-2,TRBD1,CSVFSTGTGHGYTF,TGCAGCGTTTTTAGTACCGGGACAGGGCATGGCTACACCTTC
NA,TRBV7-2,TRBJ2-1,TRBD2,CASSPTPSGLGGLGSYNEQFF,TGTGCCAGCAGCCCCACCCCATCGGGACTAGGGGGTTTGGGTTCCTACAATGAGCAGTTCTTC
NA,TRBV27,TRBJ2-7,NA,CASSSLNRGGFSEQYF,TGTGCCAGCAGTTCTCTTAACAGGGGGGGTTTTTCCGAGCAGTACTTC
NA,TRBV7-8,TRBJ2-7,TRBD2,CASQNSGRAANEQYF,TGTGCCAGCCAAAATAGCGGGAGGGCCGCGAACGAGCAGTACTTC
NA,TRBV12-3/TRBV12-4,TRBJ2-1,TRBD2,CASSPLAGGGNNEQFF,TGTGCCAGCAGTCCCCTAGCGGGGGGGGGGAACAATGAGCAGTTCTTC
NA,TRBV5-6,TRBJ2-3,NA,CASSFLASSSTDTQYF,TGTGCCAGCAGCTTTTTAGCGTCTTCTAGCACAGATACGCAGTATTTT
few,TRBV6-2/TRBV6-3,TRBJ2-7,TRBD2,CASESGGDEQYF,TGTGCCAGCGAATCGGGGGGGGACGAGCAGTACTTC
many,TRBV25-1,TRBJ1-1,NA,CASSGEMNTEAFF,TGTGCCAGCAGTGGAGAGATGAACACTGAAGCTTTCTTT
NA,TRBV11-2,TRBJ2-3,NA,CASSLDRVADTQYF,TGTGCCAGCAGCTTAGATCGGGTGGCAGATACGCAGTATTTT
NA,TRBV4-3,TRBJ2-5,NA,CASSRAPSEETQYF,TGCGCCAGCAGCCGAGCGCCTAGCGAAGAGACCCAGTACTTC
many,TRBV2,TRBJ2-7,TRBD2,CASSHGTSGNYEQYF,TGTGCCAGCAGTCACGGGACTAGCGGGAATTACGAGCAGTACTTC
NA,TRBV20-1,TRBJ2-5,NA,CSADMASQETQYF,TGCAGTGCAGATATGGCGTCTCAAGAGACCCAGTACTTC
many,TRBV20-1,TRBJ1-1,NA,CSASRVGAEAFF,TGCAGTGCTAGCCGCGTGGGCGCTGAAGCTTTCTTT
NA,TRBV29-1,TRBJ1-1,NA,CSVDPGGTEAFF,TGCAGCGTTGACCCGGGAGGCACTGAAGCTTTCTTT
many,TRBV18,TRBJ2-7,NA,CASSRLAYEQYF,TGTGCCAGCTCGCGACTGGCCTACGAGCAGTACTTC
NA,TRBV25-1,TRBJ2-1,TRBD1,CASSGLDRGYNEQFF,TGTGCCAGCAGTGGTCTGGACAGGGGGTACAATGAGCAGTTCTTC
NA,TRBV7-8,TRBJ2-7,NA,CASSLVADQSYEQYF,TGTGCCAGCAGCTTAGTAGCGGATCAATCCTACGAGCAGTACTTC
NA,TRBV19,TRBJ1-5,NA,CASSIARLGGGNQPQHF,TGTGCCAGTAGTATAGCCAGACTGGGAGGGGGCAATCAGCCCCAGCATTTT
many,TRBV25-1,TRBJ1-2,NA,CASSEYDRPNYGYTF,TGTGCCAGCAGTGAATATGACAGACCTAACTATGGCTACACCTTC
NA,TRBV29-1,TRBJ2-7,TRBD1,CSVESRDRNLYEQYF,TGCAGCGTTGAATCCCGGGACAGAAATCTCTACGAGCAGTACTTC
NA,TRBV5-6,TRBJ1-1,NA,CASSPHPNWSEAFF,TGTGCCAGCAGCCCTCACCCGAATTGGTCTGAAGCTTTCTTT
once,TRBV27,TRBJ2-7,TRBD1,CASRLPTGDPLLEQYF,TGTGCCAGCAGATTACCTACAGGGGACCCCCTTCTGGAGCAGTACTTC
NA,TRBV3-1,TRBJ2-7,TRBD2,CASSQLAGAREQYF,TGTGCCAGCAGCCAACTAGCGGGAGCAAGGGAGCAGTACTTC
few,TRBV15,TRBJ1-5,NA,CATSRVVGTDSNQPQHF,TGTGCCACCAGCAGAGTCGTCGGGACGGATAGCAATCAGCCCCAGCATTTT